These T cell receptor beta chains were read from a single sample in a study of T cell responses to AZD1222 COVID-19 vaccine. TCRdb's copy holds only in-frame clones and misses some; the assay was immunoSEQ multiplex PCR. The data show more than 100,000 clones, around nine tenths seen once. This material consisted of peripheral blood, taken on day 0 of AZD1222 vaccination. The receptors were gathered from an adult in good health. The conserved cysteine and the conserved F or W are not part of the CDR3 here. The order of the fields is V gene, J gene, CDR3 protein.

TRBV12-5	TRBJ2-5	ASGPRGGQETQY
TRBV9	TRBJ2-3	ASSVVGGGADTQY
TRBV7-6	TRBJ2-1	ASSLVAGVLNEQF
TRBV2	TRBJ1-4	ASRAQGGTNEKLF
TRBV27	TRBJ2-5	ASSLRGTGEETQY
TRBV4-1	TRBJ2-5	ASSDRWLTETQY
TRBV6-5	TRBJ2-1	ASSYGSTYNEQF
TRBV5-1	TRBJ2-2	ASSLGLTGELF
TRBV2	TRBJ1-6	ASKGTGASSPLH
TRBV6-5	TRBJ2-7	ASTYGQGVHEQY
TRBV30	TRBJ1-6	AWRPGTAPLH
TRBV5-6	TRBJ2-5	ASSLARLAGVETQY
TRBV2	TRBJ2-3	ASRIILGLAGEADTQY
TRBV18	TRBJ2-3	ASSPDGLAGKGTDTQY
TRBV5-6	TRBJ2-1	ASSFRAGNNEQF
TRBV7-6	TRBJ1-4	ASSAGEKLF
TRBV7-9	TRBJ1-1	ASSSSGQGFTEAF
TRBV3-1/TRBV3-2	TRBJ1-1	ASSPRRQNTEAF
TRBV2	TRBJ2-1	ASSESYYNEQF
TRBV5-1	TRBJ2-7	ASSSMTSMVEQY
TRBV3-1/TRBV3-2	TRBJ1-5	ASSRSGTGDRAQH
TRBV19	TRBJ1-5	ASSSGTGSSNQPQH
TRBV5-1	TRBJ2-6	ASSPGQLLSGANVLT
TRBV13	TRBJ2-2	ASSLVGQSTGELF
TRBV5-4	TRBJ1-6	ASSRGQGSNSPLH
TRBV7-9	TRBJ1-2	ASSFQDYGYGYT
TRBV7-9	TRBJ2-7	ASSLASGQAYEQY
TRBV3-1/TRBV3-2	TRBJ1-4	ASSRGGGTTNEKLF
TRBV2	TRBJ2-1	ATRDRGQYEQF
TRBV7-9	TRBJ1-4	ASSQGPINEKLF
TRBV9	TRBJ1-6	ASSVGAGGMGSPLH
TRBV18	TRBJ2-3	ASSPFPLEGADTQY
TRBV14	TRBJ2-1	ASSQEAGDSYNEQF
TRBV19	TRBJ1-1	ASRTTWGSNTEAF
TRBV2	TRBJ1-2	ASSGLQGLLFNYGYT
TRBV3-1/TRBV3-2	TRBJ2-5	ASSQDPGGQGETQY
TRBV6-5	TRBJ2-7	ASSYVGYEQY
TRBV18	TRBJ2-2	ASSIPRDWGTGELF
TRBV3-1/TRBV3-2	TRBJ2-7	ASSLSAGYEQY
TRBV5-5	TRBJ1-6	ASSLWDYLNSPLH
TRBV27	TRBJ1-6	ASSGTENSPLH
TRBV6-5	TRBJ2-5	ASSPQGREETQY
TRBV11-2	TRBJ1-1	ASSPSPGNTEAF
TRBV19	TRBJ2-1	ASSDSGRVYNEQF
TRBV10-2	TRBJ2-5	ASSGEATQY
TRBV29-1	TRBJ1-4	SVAGGHQTNEKLF
TRBV27	TRBJ2-7	ASSFSGGYEQY
TRBV4-1	TRBJ1-1	ASSQDLQGNTEAF
TRBV10-3	TRBJ1-6	AISGTGQNSPLH
TRBV30	TRBJ1-4	AWSVSDEKLF
TRBV19	TRBJ1-6	ASSFAGSDSPLH
TRBV6-1	TRBJ1-2	ASSERQGEGYT
TRBV11-2	TRBJ2-2	ASSRDTAGELF
TRBV10-3	TRBJ1-1	AISPSGLSTEAF
TRBV10-1	TRBJ2-1	ASMSGEGSREQF